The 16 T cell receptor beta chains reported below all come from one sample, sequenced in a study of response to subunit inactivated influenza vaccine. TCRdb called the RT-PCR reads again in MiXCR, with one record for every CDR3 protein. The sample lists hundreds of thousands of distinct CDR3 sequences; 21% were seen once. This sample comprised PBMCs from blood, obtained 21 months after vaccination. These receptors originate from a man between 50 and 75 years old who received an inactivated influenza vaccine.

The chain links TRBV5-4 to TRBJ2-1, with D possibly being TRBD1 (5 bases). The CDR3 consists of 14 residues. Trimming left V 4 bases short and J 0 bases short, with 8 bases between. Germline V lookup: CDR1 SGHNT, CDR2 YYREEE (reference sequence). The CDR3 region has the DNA TGTGCCAGCAGCCAGGACACCTCCTACAATGAGCAGTTCTTC. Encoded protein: CASSQDTSYNEQFF.

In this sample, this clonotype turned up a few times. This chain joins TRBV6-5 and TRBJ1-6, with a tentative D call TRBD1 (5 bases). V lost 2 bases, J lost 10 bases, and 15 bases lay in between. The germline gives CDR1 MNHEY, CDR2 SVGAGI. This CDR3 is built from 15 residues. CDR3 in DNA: TGTGCCAGCAGTTACAACGGGCAGGGAAGGTCACCCCTCCACTTT. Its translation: CASSYNGQGRSPLHF.

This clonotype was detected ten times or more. The CDR3 sequence: CASSLGSGVLATNEKLFF. Written as DNA, the CDR3 is TGTGCCAGCAGCTTAGGCTCTGGGGTTTTGGCAACTAATGAAAAACTGTTTTTT. This chain connects TRBV7-2 to TRBJ1-4; D is undetermined. The V end lost 1 base, the J end lost 0 bases, and 15 bases lay between the germline ends. This CDR3 is 18 amino acids long. CDR1 SGHTA and CDR2 FQGNSA come from the germline V gene.

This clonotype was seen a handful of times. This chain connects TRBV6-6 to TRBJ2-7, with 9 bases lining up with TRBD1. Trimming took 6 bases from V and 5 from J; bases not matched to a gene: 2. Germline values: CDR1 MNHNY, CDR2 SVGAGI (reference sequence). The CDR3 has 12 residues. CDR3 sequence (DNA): TGTGCCAGCAGATGGGACAGGGACGAGCAGTACTTC. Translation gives CASRWDRDEQYF.

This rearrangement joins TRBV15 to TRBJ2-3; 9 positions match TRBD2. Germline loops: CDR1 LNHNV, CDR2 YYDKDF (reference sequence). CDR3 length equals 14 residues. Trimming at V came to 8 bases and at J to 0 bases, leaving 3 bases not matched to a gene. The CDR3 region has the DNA TGTGCCACCGATAGCGGGAGAAGCACAGATACGCAGTATTTT. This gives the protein CATDSGRSTDTQYF.

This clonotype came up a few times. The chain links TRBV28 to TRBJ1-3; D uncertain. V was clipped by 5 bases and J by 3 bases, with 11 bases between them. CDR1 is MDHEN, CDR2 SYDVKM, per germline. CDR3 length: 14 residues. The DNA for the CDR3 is TGTGCCAGCAGTCCCCGAAAGGTTGGAAACACCATATATTTT. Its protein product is CASSPRKVGNTIYF.

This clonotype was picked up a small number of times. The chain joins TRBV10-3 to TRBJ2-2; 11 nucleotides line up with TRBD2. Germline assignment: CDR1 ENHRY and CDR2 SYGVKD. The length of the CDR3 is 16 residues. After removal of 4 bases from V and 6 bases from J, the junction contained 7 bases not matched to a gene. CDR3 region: CAISGPTGLAAGELFF. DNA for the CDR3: TGTGCCATCAGTGGGCCGACGGGACTAGCGGCCGGGGAGCTGTTTTTT.

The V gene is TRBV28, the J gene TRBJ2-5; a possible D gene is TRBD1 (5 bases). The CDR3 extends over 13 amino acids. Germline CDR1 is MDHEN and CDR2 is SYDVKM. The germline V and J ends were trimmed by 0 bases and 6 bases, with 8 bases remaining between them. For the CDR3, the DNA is TGTGCCAGCAGTTTATGGCAGGGCCAGACCCAGTACTTC. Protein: CASSLWQGQTQYF.

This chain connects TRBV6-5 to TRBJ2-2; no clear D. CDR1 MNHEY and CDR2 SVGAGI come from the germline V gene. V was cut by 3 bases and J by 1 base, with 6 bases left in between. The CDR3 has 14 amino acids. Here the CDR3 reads CASSYNRNTGELFF. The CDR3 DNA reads TGTGCCAGCAGTTATAACAGGAACACCGGGGAGCTGTTTTTT.

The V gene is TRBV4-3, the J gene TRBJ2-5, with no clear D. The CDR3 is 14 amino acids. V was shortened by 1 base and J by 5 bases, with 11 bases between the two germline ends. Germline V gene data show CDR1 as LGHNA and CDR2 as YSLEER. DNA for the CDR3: TGCGCCAGCAGCCAAGTACTATGGCGGGAGACCCAGTACTTC. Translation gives CASSQVLWRETQYF.

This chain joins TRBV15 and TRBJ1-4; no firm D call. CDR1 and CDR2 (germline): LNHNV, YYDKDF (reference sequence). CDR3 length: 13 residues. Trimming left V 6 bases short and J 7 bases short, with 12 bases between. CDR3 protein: CATRESPGEKLFF. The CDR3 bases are TGTGCCACCAGGGAATCACCAGGTGAAAAACTGTTTTTT.

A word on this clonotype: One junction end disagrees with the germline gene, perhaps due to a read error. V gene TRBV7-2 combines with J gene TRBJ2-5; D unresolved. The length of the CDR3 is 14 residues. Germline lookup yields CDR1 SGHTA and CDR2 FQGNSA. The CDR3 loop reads CASNLGLGTETQYF. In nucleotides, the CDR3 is TGTGCCAGCAACTTAGGCCTGGGCACGGAGACCCAGTACTTC.

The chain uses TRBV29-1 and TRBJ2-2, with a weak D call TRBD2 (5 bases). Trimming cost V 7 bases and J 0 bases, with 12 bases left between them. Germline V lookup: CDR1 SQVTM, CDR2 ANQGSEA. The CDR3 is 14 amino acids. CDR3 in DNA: TGCAGCGGTCAGGACGGGGCGAACACCGGGGAGCTGTTTTTT. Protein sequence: CSGQDGANTGELFF.

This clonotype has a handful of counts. CDR3 DNA sequence: TGTGCCAGCAGCCTGACAGGGGAGAATCAGCCCCAGCATTTT. Its protein product is CASSLTGENQPQHF. The chain couples TRBV4-2 to TRBJ1-5; 8 nucleotides align to TRBD1. The germline CDR1 and CDR2 sequences are LGHNA and YNFKEQ. The trim removed 4 bases at V and 4 bases at J, leaving 3 bases unmatched. This CDR3 contains 14 residues.

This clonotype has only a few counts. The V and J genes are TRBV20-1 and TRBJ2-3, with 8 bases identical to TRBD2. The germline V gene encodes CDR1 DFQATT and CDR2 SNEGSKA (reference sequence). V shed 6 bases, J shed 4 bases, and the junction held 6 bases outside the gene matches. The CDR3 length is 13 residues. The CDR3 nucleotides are TGCAGTGCGCGGGGGGAGTCCGCAGATACGCAGTATTTT. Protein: CSARGESADTQYF.

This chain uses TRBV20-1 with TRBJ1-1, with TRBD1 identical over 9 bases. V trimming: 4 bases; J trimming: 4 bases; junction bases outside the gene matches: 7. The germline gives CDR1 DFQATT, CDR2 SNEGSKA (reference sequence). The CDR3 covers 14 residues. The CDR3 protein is CSANRGQGSTEAFF. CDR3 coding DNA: TGCAGTGCTAACCGGGGACAGGGTTCCACTGAAGCTTTCTTT.